Below, 25 T cell receptor beta chains from the same sample are listed, as sequenced in a study of memory CD4+ T cells and cytomegalovirus serostatus. Here immunoSEQ multiplex PCR was the method, and the copy in TCRdb shows in-frame clones only, minus some. In the table there are about 48,000 clones, around four fifths of which are singletons. The sort gate was single viable CD3+CD4+CD8-CD45RO+ cells for memory CD4+ T cells. Sequencing was carried out using memory CD4+ T cells from blood. The receptor set was obtained from an adult in good health and CMV-seronegative.

This sequence joins TRBV11-2 and TRBJ2-7; D not resolved. Germline assignment: CDR1 SGHAT and CDR2 FQNNGV. The CDR3 is made up of 13 amino acids. Trimming cost V 1 base and J 1 base, with 5 bases left between them. The CDR3 DNA sequence: TGTGCCAGCAGCTTAGTAGCTTCCTACGAGCAGTACTTC. This encodes CASSLVASYEQYF. The variable domain in full, with the rest retrieved from reference TRBV11-2 and TRBJ2-7, is EAGVAQSPRYKIIEKRQSVAFWCNPISGHATLYWYQQILGQGPKLLIQFQNNGVVDDSQLPKDRFSAERLKGVDSTLKIQPAKLEDSAVYLCASSLVASYEQYFGPGTRLTVT.

This chain uses TRBV18 with TRBJ2-1, with TRBD2 matching 13 bases. V was clipped by 6 bases and J by 9 bases; unmatched bases: 5. The CDR3 length is 14 residues. CDR1 is KGHSH and CDR2 is LQKENI in the germline V gene. The CDR3 nucleotides read TGTGCCAGCTCCCCCGGGACTAGCGGGATTGAGCAGTTCTTC. This codes for CASSPGTSGIEQFF.

This chain joins TRBV5-5 and TRBJ1-1; perhaps TRBD1 as D (5 bases). The CDR3 has 15 amino acids. Trimming took off 0 bases at V and 0 bases at J, with 9 bases between the two ends. The germline V gene has CDR1 SGHKS and CDR2 YYEKEE (reference sequence). CDR3 region: CASSLAGTVNTEAFF. CDR3 in DNA: TGTGCCAGCAGCTTGGCCGGGACGGTGAACACTGAAGCTTTCTTT.

This clone was seen only a few times. The chain combines TRBV7-2 with TRBJ1-5; 7 positions agree with TRBD1. This CDR3 spans 16 amino acids. Germline assignment: CDR1 SGHTA and CDR2 FQGNSA. J was trimmed by 6 bases and V by 1 base; bases with no gene match: 9. The CDR3 loop reads CASSLVSGQGGQPQHF. Written as DNA, the CDR3 is TGTGCCAGCAGCTTAGTATCTGGGCAGGGGGGTCAGCCCCAGCATTTT.

CDR3 bases: TGTGCCAGCAGTGAGAGGGGGAGGGGGGCCTATAATGAAAAACTGTTTTTT. Translated, it gives CASSERGRGAYNEKLFF. The chain recombines TRBV25-1 with TRBJ1-4; tentative D call: TRBD1 (6 bases). CDR3 length: 17 residues. Germline CDR1 is MGHDK and CDR2 is SYGVNS. Trimming shortened V by 3 bases and J by 4 bases, and 18 bases separated the two germline ends.

The chain links TRBV6-1 to TRBJ1-5; possibly TRBD1 for D (6 bases). There are 14 residues in the CDR3. Trimming took off 8 bases at V and 8 bases at J, with 19 bases between the two ends. CDR1 and CDR2 (germline): MNHNS, SASEGT. CDR3 nucleotide sequence: TGTGCCAGCTGCGGGGGGCGACTCGGGGAGCCCCAGCATTTT. The encoded protein is CASCGGRLGEPQHF.

This chain uses TRBV25-1 with TRBJ2-5; the D gene is possibly TRBD2 (6 bases). This CDR3 contains 17 residues. The V gene lost 4 bases and the J gene lost 3 bases, with 21 bases spanning the gap. CDR1 is MGHDK and CDR2 is SYGVNS in the germline V gene. CDR3 in DNA: TGTGCCAGCAGTGGGGTCGGCGGGAAAGGGGTCAAAGAGACCCAGTACTTC. Translation gives CASSGVGGKGVKETQYF.

The chain has TRBV6-5 and TRBJ2-3; 9 positions match TRBD2. The V gene end was trimmed by 7 bases and the J gene end by 3 bases; junction bases not matched to a gene: 8. Germline CDR1 MNHEY, CDR2 SVGAGI. This CDR3 has 15 amino acids. The CDR3, as DNA: TGTGCCAGCATGCGGGCGGGAGGGATGACAGATACGCAGTATTTT. This codes for CASMRAGGMTDTQYF.

This chain uses TRBV13 with TRBJ2-7, with D unresolved. Germline V CDR1 and CDR2: PRHDT, FYEKMQ (reference sequence). V lost 5 bases, J lost 2 bases, and 13 bases lay in between. This CDR3 contains 14 residues. The CDR3 bases are TGTGCCAGCAGCCGAGCAGATAATCCCTACGAGCAGTACTTC. Its translation is CASSRADNPYEQYF.

The V and J genes are TRBV15 and TRBJ2-3; 7 nucleotides agree with TRBD2. The CDR3 spans 16 residues. V lost 0 bases and J lost 6; bases outside the gene matches: 9. In germline, CDR1 is LNHNV, CDR2 YYDKDF (reference sequence). CDR3 residues: CATSRESGLVVDTQYF. The CDR3 DNA sequence: TGTGCCACCAGCAGAGAGAGCGGACTAGTTGTGGATACGCAGTATTTT.

For this clone: Different DNA sequences within this sample yield the same CDR3. This chain uses TRBV5-1 with TRBJ2-5; D is ambiguous. Germline assignment: CDR1 SGHRS and CDR2 YFSETQ. This CDR3 comprises 12 residues. V lost 1 base and J lost 0, with 1 base in between. The CDR3 is CASSLYQETQYF. The CDR3 DNA reads TGCGCCAGCAGCTTGTACCAAGAGACCCAGTACTTC.

The V and J genes are TRBV2 and TRBJ1-1; the D is unclear. CDR1 is SNHLY and CDR2 is FYNNEI in the germline V gene. The length of the CDR3 is 14 residues. V was clipped by 6 bases and J by 1 base, with 12 bases between them. This CDR3 is CASSVGRTNTEAFF. Written as DNA, the CDR3 is TGTGCCAGCAGCGTTGGACGGACGAACACTGAAGCTTTCTTT.

V is TRBV19 and J is TRBJ1-1; D unclear. The V end lost 6 bases, the J end lost 0 bases, and 14 bases lay between the germline ends. The CDR3 is made up of 15 amino acids. Germline V CDR1 and CDR2: LNHDA, SQIVND (reference sequence). This CDR3 reads CASRRMEGLNTEAFF. In DNA form, the CDR3 reads TGTGCCAGTAGGAGGATGGAGGGATTGAACACTGAAGCTTTCTTT.

In regard to this clone: The sample holds other DNA sequences that translate to the same CDR3. The V gene is TRBV5-1, the J gene TRBJ1-3, with D hard to call. Per germline, CDR1 SGHRS and CDR2 YFSETQ. The CDR3 runs to 14 residues. Trimming left V 0 bases short and J 0 bases short, with 4 bases between. The CDR3 loop reads CASSLGASGNTIYF. The CDR3 DNA reads TGCGCCAGCAGCTTGGGTGCCTCTGGAAACACCATATATTTT.

This clone came up a few times. J is TRBJ1-1 and V is TRBV12-5, with D uncertain. Trimming removed 7 bases from V and 3 bases from J, with 12 bases in between. Germline V gene data show CDR1 as LGHNT and CDR2 as FRNRAP. CDR3 length: 13 residues. The CDR3, as DNA: TGTGCTAGTGCCTTGAATGGTTACACTGAAGCTTTCTTT. It yields the protein CASALNGYTEAFF.

The rearrangement joins TRBV30 to TRBJ2-3, with 9 nucleotides matching TRBD2. Germline CDR1 is GTSNPN and CDR2 is SVGIG (reference sequence). This CDR3 has 18 residues. V lost 2 bases to trimming and J lost 5 bases; unmatched junction nucleotides: 17. The CDR3: CAWSPVGGEREVGDTQYF. The CDR3 DNA sequence: TGTGCCTGGAGTCCTGTAGGGGGGGAGCGGGAGGTGGGAGATACGCAGTATTTT.

By proportion, this clone is medium-sized. Additional DNA sequences in this sample encode the identical CDR3. This rearrangement joins TRBV2 to TRBJ1-1; D gene unclear. The germline gives CDR1 SNHLY, CDR2 FYNNEI. Trimming took 2 bases from V and 7 from J, leaving 5 bases between them. The CDR3 consists of 11 residues. CDR3 coding DNA: TGTGCCAGCAGTGAACGATATGAAGCTTTCTTT. It yields the protein CASSERYEAFF.

The chain couples TRBV19 to TRBJ2-7; TRBD1 or TRBD2 may be the D gene (5 bases each). V was pared by 3 bases and J by 5 bases, with 14 bases between. Germline V gives CDR1 LNHDA, CDR2 SQIVND (reference sequence). CDR3 length: 14 residues. CDR3 nucleotide sequence: TGTGCCAGTAGTATTTTTCCAGGGCGGGACGAGCAGTACTTC. It yields the protein CASSIFPGRDEQYF.

The gene calls are TRBV6-1 and TRBJ2-7, with 7 positions matching TRBD2. J lost 0 bases, V lost 10 bases, and 9 bases had no gene match. Germline CDR1 MNHNS, CDR2 SASEGT. This CDR3 spans 14 amino acids. This chain's CDR3 is CAIPSGVSSYEQYF. DNA of the CDR3: TGTGCCATCCCCAGCGGGGTGAGCTCCTACGAGCAGTACTTC.

This clone was seen only a few times. The V gene is TRBV11-2, the J gene TRBJ2-7, with D unresolved. The CDR3 has 15 amino acids. Germline CDR1 SGHAT, CDR2 FQNNGV. The V and J ends lost 0 bases and 9 bases respectively, with 18 bases between them. CDR3 in DNA: TGTGCCAGCAGCTTAGATCCGGCAGCTCTTTCGGGGCAGTACTTC. This translates into CASSLDPAALSGQYF.

J is TRBJ2-7 and V is TRBV2; TRBD1 agrees at 7 bases. The CDR3 covers 13 residues. V lost 8 bases, J lost 2 bases, and 6 bases stayed unmatched. Germline V gene sequence: CDR1 SNHLY, CDR2 FYNNEI. Written as DNA, the CDR3 is TGTGCCAGCCGCCCCGGGACAGCCTACGAGCAGTACTTC. It codes for CASRPGTAYEQYF.

The gene calls are TRBV7-2 and TRBJ2-7, with D unclear. Germline CDR1 is SGHTA and CDR2 is FQGNSA. The CDR3 length is 14 residues. The germline V and J ends were trimmed by 6 bases and 6 bases, with 18 bases remaining between them. The CDR3 sequence is CASSRRKGIAEQYF. Written as DNA, the CDR3 is TGTGCCAGCAGTCGGCGGAAAGGGATCGCCGAGCAGTACTTC.

V gene TRBV5-1 combines with J gene TRBJ2-2; D might be TRBD1 (6 bases). The CDR3 length is 15 residues. The V gene lost 4 bases and the J gene lost 3 bases, with 13 bases spanning the gap. The V gene's germline CDR1 is SGHRS and CDR2 YFSETQ. CDR3 nucleotides: TGCGCCAGCAGCCCGACAGGAGGCGACACCGGGGAGCTGTTTTTT. Amino acids: CASSPTGGDTGELFF.

The sample holds a few counts of this clone. V usage is TRBV5-1 and J usage is TRBJ2-5; possible D gene TRBD2, 6 bases. V lost 0 bases to trimming and J lost 1 base, with 16 bases between them. CDR1 is SGHRS, CDR2 YFSETQ, per germline. CDR3 length equals 17 residues. The CDR3 region has the DNA TGCGCCAGCAGCTTGGTTAAACTAGCTGAACCCCAAGAGACCCAGTACTTC. It is translated as CASSLVKLAEPQETQYF.

J is TRBJ2-7 and V is TRBV29-1; perhaps TRBD1 as D (6 bases). The CDR3 is 11 residues long. Germline CDR1 SQVTM, CDR2 ANQGSEA. V was pared by 4 bases and J by 7 bases, with 11 bases between. This CDR3 is CSVGGQGEQYF. The DNA of the CDR3 is TGCAGCGTTGGGGGGCAGGGAGAGCAGTACTTC.